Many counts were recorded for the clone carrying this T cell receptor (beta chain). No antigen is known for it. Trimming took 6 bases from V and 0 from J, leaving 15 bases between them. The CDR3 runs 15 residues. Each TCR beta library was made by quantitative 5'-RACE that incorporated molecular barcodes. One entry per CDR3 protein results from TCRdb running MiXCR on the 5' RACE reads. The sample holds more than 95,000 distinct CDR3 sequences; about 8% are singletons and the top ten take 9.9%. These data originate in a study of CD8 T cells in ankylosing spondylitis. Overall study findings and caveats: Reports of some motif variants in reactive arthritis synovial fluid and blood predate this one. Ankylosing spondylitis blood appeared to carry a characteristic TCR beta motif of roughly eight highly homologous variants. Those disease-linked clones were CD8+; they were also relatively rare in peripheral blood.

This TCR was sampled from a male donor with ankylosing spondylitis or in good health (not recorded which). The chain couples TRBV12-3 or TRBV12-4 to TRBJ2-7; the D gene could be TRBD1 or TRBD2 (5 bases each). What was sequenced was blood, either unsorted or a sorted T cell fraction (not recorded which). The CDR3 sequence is CASSRDRMSSYEQYF. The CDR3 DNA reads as TGTGCCAGCAGCCGGGACCGAATGAGCTCCTACGAGCAGTACTTC.